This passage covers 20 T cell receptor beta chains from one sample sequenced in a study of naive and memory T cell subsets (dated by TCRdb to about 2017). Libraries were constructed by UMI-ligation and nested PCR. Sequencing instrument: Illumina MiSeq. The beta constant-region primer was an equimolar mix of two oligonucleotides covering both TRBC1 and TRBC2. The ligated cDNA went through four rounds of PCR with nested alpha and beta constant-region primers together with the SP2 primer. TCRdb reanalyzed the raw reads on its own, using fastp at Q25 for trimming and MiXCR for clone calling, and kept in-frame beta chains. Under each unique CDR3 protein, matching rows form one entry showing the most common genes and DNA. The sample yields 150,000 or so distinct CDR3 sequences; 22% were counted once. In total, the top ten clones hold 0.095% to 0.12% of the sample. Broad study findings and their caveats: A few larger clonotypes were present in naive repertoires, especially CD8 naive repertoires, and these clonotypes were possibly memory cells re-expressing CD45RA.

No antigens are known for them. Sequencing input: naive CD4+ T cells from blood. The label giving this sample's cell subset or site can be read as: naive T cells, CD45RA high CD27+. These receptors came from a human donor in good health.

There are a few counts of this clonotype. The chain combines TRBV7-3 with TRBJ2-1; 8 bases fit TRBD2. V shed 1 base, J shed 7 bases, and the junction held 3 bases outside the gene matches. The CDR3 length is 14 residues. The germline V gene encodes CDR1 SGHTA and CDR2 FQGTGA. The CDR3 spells CASSLMSGSNEQFF. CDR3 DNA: TGTGCCAGCAGCTTAATGAGCGGGAGTAATGAGCAGTTCTTC.

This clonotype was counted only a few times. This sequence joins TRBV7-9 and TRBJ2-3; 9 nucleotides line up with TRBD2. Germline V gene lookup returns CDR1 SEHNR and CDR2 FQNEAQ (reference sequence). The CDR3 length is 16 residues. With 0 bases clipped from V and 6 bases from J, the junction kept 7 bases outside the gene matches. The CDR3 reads CASSLAGGRASDTQYF. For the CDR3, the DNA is TGTGCCAGCAGCTTAGCCGGCGGGAGGGCATCCGATACGCAGTATTTT.

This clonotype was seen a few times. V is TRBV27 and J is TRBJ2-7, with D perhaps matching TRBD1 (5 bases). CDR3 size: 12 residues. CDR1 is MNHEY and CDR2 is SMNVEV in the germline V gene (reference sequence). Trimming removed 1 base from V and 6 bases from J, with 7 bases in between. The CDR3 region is CASSLWGAEQYF. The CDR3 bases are TGTGCCAGCAGTTTATGGGGCGCCGAGCAGTACTTC.

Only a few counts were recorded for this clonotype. The CDR3 loop reads CASHGRGRGADTQYF. In DNA, the CDR3 is TGTGCCAGCCACGGGCGCGGGAGAGGGGCAGATACGCAGTATTTT. The chain links TRBV6-5 to TRBJ2-3; 7 bases are a match to TRBD2. With V trimmed by 8 bases and J by 4 bases, 12 bases remained unmatched. The CDR3 is made up of 15 amino acids. CDR1 and CDR2 (germline): MNHEY, SVGAGI.

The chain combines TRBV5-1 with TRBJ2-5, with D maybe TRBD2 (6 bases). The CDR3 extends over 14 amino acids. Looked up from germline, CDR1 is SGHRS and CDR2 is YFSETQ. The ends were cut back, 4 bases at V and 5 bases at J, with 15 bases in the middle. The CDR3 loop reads CASSPAGTVETQYF. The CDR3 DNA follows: TGCGCCAGCAGCCCGGCGGGAACGGTGGAGACCCAGTACTTC. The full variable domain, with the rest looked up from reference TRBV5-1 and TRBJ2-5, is KAGVTQTPRYLIKTRGQQVTLSCSPISGHRSVSWYQQTPGQGLQFLFEYFSETQRNKGNFPGRFSGRQFSNSRSEMNVSTLELGDSALYLCASSPAGTVETQYFGPGTRLLVL.

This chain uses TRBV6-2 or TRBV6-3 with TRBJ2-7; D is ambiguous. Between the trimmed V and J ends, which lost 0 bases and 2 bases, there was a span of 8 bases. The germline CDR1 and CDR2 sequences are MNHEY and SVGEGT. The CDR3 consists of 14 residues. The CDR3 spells CASSYSTPTYEQYF. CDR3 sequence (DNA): TGTGCCAGCAGTTACTCGACCCCGACCTACGAGCAGTACTTC.

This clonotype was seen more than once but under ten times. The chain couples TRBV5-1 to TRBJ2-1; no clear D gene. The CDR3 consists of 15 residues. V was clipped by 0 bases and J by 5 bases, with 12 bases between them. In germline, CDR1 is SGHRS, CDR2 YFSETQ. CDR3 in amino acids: CASSLVRGANNEQFF. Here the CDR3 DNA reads TGCGCCAGCAGCTTGGTAAGAGGAGCCAACAATGAGCAGTTCTTC.

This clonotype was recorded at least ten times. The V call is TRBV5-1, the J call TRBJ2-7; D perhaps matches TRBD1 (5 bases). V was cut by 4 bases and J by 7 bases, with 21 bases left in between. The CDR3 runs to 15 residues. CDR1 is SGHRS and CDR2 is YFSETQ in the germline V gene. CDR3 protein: CASSQYDSLTGEQYF. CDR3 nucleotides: TGCGCCAGCAGCCAATATGACAGTTTAACCGGGGAGCAGTACTTC.

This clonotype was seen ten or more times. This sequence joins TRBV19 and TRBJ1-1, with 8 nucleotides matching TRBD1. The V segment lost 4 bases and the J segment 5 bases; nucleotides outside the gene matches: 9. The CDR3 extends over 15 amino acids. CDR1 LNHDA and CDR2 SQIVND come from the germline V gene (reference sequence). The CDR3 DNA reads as TGTGCCAGTAGTACCACAACAGGGGGAAGGACTGAAGCTTTCTTT. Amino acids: CASSTTTGGRTEAFF.

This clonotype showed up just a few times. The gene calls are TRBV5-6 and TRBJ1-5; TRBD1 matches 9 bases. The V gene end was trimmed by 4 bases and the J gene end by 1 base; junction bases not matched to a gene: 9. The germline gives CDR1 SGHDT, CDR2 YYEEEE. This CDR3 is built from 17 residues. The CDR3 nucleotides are TGTGCCAGCAGCCCCCGGGGGGACAGGGCAAGCAATCAGCCCCAGCATTTT. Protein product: CASSPRGDRASNQPQHF.

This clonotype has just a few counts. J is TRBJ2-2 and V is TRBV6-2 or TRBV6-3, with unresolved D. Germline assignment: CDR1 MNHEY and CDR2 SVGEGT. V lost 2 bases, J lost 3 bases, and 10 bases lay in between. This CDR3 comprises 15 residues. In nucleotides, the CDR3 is TGTGCCAGCAGTTACGGTAGGGTCGACACCGGGGAGCTGTTTTTT. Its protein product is CASSYGRVDTGELFF.

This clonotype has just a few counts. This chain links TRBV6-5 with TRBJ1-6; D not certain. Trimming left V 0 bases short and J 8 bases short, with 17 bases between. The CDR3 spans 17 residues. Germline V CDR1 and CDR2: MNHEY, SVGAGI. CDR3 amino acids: CASSYSISAASHSPLHF. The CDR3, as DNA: TGTGCCAGCAGTTACTCGATATCGGCCGCTAGCCATTCACCCCTCCACTTT.

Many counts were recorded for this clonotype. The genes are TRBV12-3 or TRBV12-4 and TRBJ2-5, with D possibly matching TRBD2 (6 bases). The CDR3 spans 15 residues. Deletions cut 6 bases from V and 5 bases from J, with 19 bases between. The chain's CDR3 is CASRLSPLALETQYF. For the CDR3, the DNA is TGTGCCAGCAGACTGTCCCCACTAGCTCTCGAGACCCAGTACTTC.

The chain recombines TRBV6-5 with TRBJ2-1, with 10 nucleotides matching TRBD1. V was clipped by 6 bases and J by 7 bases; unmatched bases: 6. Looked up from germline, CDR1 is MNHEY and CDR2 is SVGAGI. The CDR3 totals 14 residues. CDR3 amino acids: CASRGRTGGNEQFF. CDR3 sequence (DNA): TGTGCCAGCAGGGGTAGGACAGGGGGGAATGAGCAGTTCTTC.

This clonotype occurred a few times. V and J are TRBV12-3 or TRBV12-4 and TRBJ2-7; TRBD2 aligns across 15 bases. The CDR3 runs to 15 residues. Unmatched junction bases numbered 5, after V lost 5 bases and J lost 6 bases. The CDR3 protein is CASSGTSGRRGEQYF. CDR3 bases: TGTGCCAGCAGTGGGACTAGCGGGAGGCGGGGCGAGCAGTACTTC.

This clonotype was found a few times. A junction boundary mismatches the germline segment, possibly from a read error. Written as DNA, the CDR3 is TGTGCCAGCAGCTTAGATTTTCGGGGGACGATCGATTTC. It translates to CASSLDFRGTIDF. The rearrangement joins TRBV7-9 to TRBJ2-4; the D gene is possibly TRBD2 (6 bases). The germline gives CDR1 SEHNR, CDR2 FQNEAQ (reference sequence). The length of the CDR3 is 13 residues.

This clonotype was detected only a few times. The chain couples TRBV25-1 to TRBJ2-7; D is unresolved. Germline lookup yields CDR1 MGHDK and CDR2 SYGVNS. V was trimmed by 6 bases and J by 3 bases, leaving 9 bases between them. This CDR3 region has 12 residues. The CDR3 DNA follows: TGTGCCAGCAGCACCGACGGCTACGAGCAGTACTTC. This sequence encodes CASSTDGYEQYF.

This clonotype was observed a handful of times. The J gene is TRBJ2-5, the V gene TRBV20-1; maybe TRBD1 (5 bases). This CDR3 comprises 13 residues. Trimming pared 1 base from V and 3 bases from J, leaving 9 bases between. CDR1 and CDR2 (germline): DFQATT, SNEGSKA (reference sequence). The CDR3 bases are TGCAGTGCTAGAGTGGACATAGAAGAGACCCAGTACTTC. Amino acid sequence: CSARVDIEETQYF.

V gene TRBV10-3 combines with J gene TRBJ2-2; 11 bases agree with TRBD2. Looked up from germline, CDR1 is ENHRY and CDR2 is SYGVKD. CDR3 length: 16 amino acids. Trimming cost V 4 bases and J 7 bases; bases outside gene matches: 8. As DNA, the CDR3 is TGTGCCATCAGTGCTGTCCTAGCGGGAGGCAGCGGGGAGCTGTTTTTT. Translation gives CAISAVLAGGSGELFF.

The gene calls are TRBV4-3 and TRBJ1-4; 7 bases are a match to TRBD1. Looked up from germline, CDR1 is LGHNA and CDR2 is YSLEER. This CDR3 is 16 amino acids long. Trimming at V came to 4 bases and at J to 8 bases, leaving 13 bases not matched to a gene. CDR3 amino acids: CASSRSVQGTGEKLFF. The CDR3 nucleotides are TGCGCCAGCAGCCGGAGCGTACAGGGGACGGGAGAAAAACTGTTTTTT.